The sequence of this T cell receptor (beta chain) was determined in a study of blood T cell repertoires in COVID-19. This CDR3 has 18 amino acids. Per germline, CDR1 MGHRA and CDR2 YSYEKL. V was pared by 3 bases and J by 2 bases, with 14 bases of the junction left unmatched. TCRdb keeps only in-frame clones here, not all; method: immunoSEQ multiplex PCR. The table lists some 50,000 clones, 80% to 90% of them singletons, with 25% to 30% in the top ten. Sample: peripheral blood. V gene TRBV4-1 combines with J gene TRBJ2-7, with 9 bases fitting TRBD1. The sequence was obtained from a human donor in a cohort sampled during active COVID-19. The CDR3, as DNA: TGCGCCAGCAGCCATCAAACCCCACACAGGGGGCCTACCTACGAGCAGTACTTC. It encodes CASSHQTPHRGPTYEQYF.